This note documents a single T cell receptor beta chain sequence. Antigen: not known. V lost 7 bases and J lost 0, with 20 bases in between. From germline, CDR1 is DFQATT and CDR2 SNEGSKA (reference sequence). The CDR3 consists of 16 residues. Primed by a sample-barcoded 5' primer and a J-beta primer mix, a second PCR proceeded for about 6 to 11 cycles. With 12 random nucleotides, a template-switch adaptor tagged each individual cDNA molecule. Each single sample gave us at least 2.5 million CDR3-containing paired-end reads. Via MiXCR, TCRdb re-called the 5' RACE reads, giving one row per CDR3 protein. Here the sample spans approximately 730,000 distinct CDR3 sequences, roughly two fifths being singletons. These data come from a study of blood T cells in healthy people across ages. General study results and limits: Both naive CD4+ cell counts and diversity were greater in long-lived donors than in aged donors. Naive T cell percentage showed a strong correlation with the diversity of TCR beta.

The gene calls are TRBV20-1 and TRBJ2-3; D unclear. The TCR originated in a woman aged 60-70 years in good health. Input material: blood. The CDR3 DNA sequence: TGCAGTGGTCCCGCATTGCCCCTAACTAGCACAGATACGCAGTATTTT. It specifies CSGPALPLTSTDTQYF.